This T cell receptor (beta chain) originates from a study of blood T cell repertoires in COVID-19. Study-level background: Spain, Italy and the United States supplied samples that represented acute and convalescent COVID-19.

The J segment lost 0 bases and the V segment lost 4 bases, leaving 12 bases of the junction unmatched. Germline V gene lookup returns CDR1 LNHDA and CDR2 SQIVND (reference sequence). The CDR3 contains 18 residues. Authors' analysis steps: For nucleated cells, counts were estimated from reference gene primer amplification. The data were produced by immunoSEQ multiplex PCR, yet TCRdb's version contains in-frame clones alone and is incomplete. That table gives V, J and clone size, and the DNA gave D and trimming. Of roughly 480,000 clones listed, roughly 87% are singletons. Seattle patients were enrolled while actively infected and followed longitudinally.

The sequence was obtained from a man aged 18 to 29 with COVID-19, enrolled during active disease. The chain joins TRBV19 to TRBJ1-5, with 7 nucleotides matching TRBD1. The specimen was peripheral blood. CDR3 in amino acids: CASSTSGTEFYSNQPQHF. The CDR3 coding sequence is TGTGCCAGTAGTACCTCCGGGACAGAATTTTATAGCAATCAGCCCCAGCATTTT.